This TCR beta chain emerged from a study of blood T cell repertoires in COVID-19. In the study overall: The analysed material was cDNA or gDNA that came from T cells, B-cell-depleted T cells, or PBMCs.

Sequencing used immunoSEQ multiplex PCR; TCRdb keeps in-frame clones, though not all of them. The sample holds around 180,000 clones, approximately 85% seen once. It was during active infection that Seattle patients were enrolled and then longitudinally followed. This CDR3 is built from 12 residues. V dropped 6 bases and J dropped 9; count of bases not matched to a gene: 6. Germline V gives CDR1 ENHRY, CDR2 SYGVKD. The sequence was collected from an elderly man with COVID-19, enrolled during active disease. The gene calls are TRBV10-3 and TRBJ1-2; 8 nucleotides match TRBD1. The sequenced sample consisted of peripheral blood. The CDR3 is CAISVTGDRYTF. DNA of the CDR3: TGTGCCATCAGCGTGACAGGGGATCGCTACACCTTC.